This T cell receptor (beta chain) was captured by sequencing in a study of blood T cells in healthy people across ages. The overall study: T cells yielded about one barcoded beta molecule per two cells through template switching. Study-wide findings and caveats: Observed TCR beta diversity showed a strong correlation with the percentage of naive T cells as measured by flow cytometry. Age brought a roughly linear fall in TCR beta diversity measured per million T cells.

A second roughly 6 to 11 cycle PCR used barcoded and J-beta primers. Each cDNA molecule carried a tag from a template-switch adaptor that contained 12 random nucleotides. From the 5' RACE reads, TCRdb called clonotypes with MiXCR, one entry per CDR3 protein. Among hundreds of thousands of distinct CDR3 sequences, over 45% were seen once, and the ten largest hold roughly 20%. As regards this clonotype: Antigen unknown.

Germline-derived CDR1 and CDR2 are SGHVS and FNYEAQ. J lost 1 base, V lost 1 base, and 10 bases had no gene match. The CDR3 runs 17 residues. The rearrangement links TRBV7-6 to TRBJ2-7, with 7 bases identical to TRBD1. The sequence came from a man aged 30-40 years in good health. Source material: blood. The CDR3 sequence: CASSLGPGQRKSYEQYF. The CDR3 bases are TGTGCCAGCAGCTTAGGACCGGGACAGAGGAAATCCTACGAGCAGTACTTC. The full variable domain, completed using reference TRBV7-6 and TRBJ2-7, is GAGVSQSPRYKVTKRGQDVALRCDPISGHVSLYWYRQALGQGPEFLTYFNYEAQQDKSGLPNDRFSAERPEGSISTLTIQRTEQRDSAMYRCASSLGPGQRKSYEQYFGPGTRLTVT.